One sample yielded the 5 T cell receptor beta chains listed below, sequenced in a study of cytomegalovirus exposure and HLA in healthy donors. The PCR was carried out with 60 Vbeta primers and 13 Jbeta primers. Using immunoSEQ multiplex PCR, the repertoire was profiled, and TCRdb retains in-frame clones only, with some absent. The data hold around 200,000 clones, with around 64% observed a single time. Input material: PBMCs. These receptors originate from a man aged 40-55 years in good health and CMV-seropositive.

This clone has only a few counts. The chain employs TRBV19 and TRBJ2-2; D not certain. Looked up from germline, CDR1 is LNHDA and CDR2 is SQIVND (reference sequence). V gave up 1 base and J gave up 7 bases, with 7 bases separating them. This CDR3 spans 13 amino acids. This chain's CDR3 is CASSIAYNGELFF. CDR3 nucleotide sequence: TGTGCCAGTAGTATAGCTTACAACGGGGAGCTGTTTTTT.

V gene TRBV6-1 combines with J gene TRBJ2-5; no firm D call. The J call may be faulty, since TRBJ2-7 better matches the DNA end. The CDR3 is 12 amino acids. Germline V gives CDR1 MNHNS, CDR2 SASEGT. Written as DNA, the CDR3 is TGTGCCAGCAGTGTCGCGCCCTACGAGCAGTACTTC. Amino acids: CASSVAPYEQYF.

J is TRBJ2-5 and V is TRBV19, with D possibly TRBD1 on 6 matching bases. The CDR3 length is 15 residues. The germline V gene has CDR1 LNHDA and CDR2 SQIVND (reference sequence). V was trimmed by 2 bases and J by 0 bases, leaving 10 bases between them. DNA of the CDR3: TGTGCCAGTAGTATATCGACAGGCTACCAAGAGACCCAGTACTTC. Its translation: CASSISTGYQETQYF.

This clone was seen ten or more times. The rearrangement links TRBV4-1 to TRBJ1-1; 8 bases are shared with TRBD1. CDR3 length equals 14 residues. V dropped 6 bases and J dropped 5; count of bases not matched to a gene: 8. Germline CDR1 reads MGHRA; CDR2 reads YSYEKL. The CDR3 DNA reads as TGCGCCAGCAGACTGCAGGGGGCGATGACTGAAGCTTTCTTT. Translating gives CASRLQGAMTEAFF.

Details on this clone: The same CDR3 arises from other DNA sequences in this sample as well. CDR3 sequence reads: CASRGVTEAFF. The CDR3 DNA is TGTGCCAGCAGGGGAGTCACTGAAGCTTTCTTT. This chain links TRBV7-9 with TRBJ1-1, with D unclear. This CDR3 is 11 amino acids long. Germline values: CDR1 SEHNR, CDR2 FQNEAQ (reference sequence). Between the trimmed V and J ends, which lost 6 bases and 4 bases, there was a span of 6 bases.